Each of the 27 T cell receptor beta chains below was sequenced from the same sample in a study of T cell repertoires in cytomegalovirus infection. TCRdb reanalysed the reads using MiXCR and keeps one entry per CDR3 protein. The data contain about 830,000 distinct CDR3 sequences, approximately 32% of them singletons. Their recognized antigens are unknown. This material consisted of cultured CD8+ T cells from PBMCs, taken from culture after CMV antigen stimulation. The receptors here all came from a human donor in good health (CMV status not recorded). Some clones in this sample may be carry-over from other donors' samples.

V is TRBV27 and J is TRBJ1-2, with 7 bases fitting TRBD1. CDR3 length: 15 residues. Trimming removed 2 bases from V and 4 bases from J; junction bases left unmatched: 7. CDR1 is MNHEY, CDR2 SMNVEV, per germline (reference sequence). CDR3 sequence: CASSLARGSPYGYTF. The CDR3 coding sequence is TGTGCCAGCAGTTTAGCCAGGGGGTCTCCCTATGGCTACACCTTC.

The chain uses TRBV19 and TRBJ1-1; weak D call: TRBD1 (5 bases). Trimming removed 7 bases at V and 0 bases at J, with 21 bases between. CDR3 length: 17 residues. The germline gives CDR1 LNHDA, CDR2 SQIVND (reference sequence). The CDR3 DNA sequence: TGTGCCAGTATGGACACAAACGCGGTCAACATGAACACTGAAGCTTTCTTT. Translation: CASMDTNAVNMNTEAFF.

In its sample, this clonotype was seen a few times. This chain connects TRBV6-5 to TRBJ2-7, with TRBD1 matching 7 bases. Germline-derived CDR1 and CDR2 are MNHEY and SVGAGI. The CDR3 has 14 residues. J gave up 4 bases and V 6 bases, and 9 bases lay outside the gene matches. CDR3 region: CASSKDRAVYEQYF. As DNA, the CDR3 is TGTGCCAGCAGCAAAGACAGGGCAGTATACGAGCAGTACTTC.

This clonotype has a count of ten or more. The chain has TRBV19 and TRBJ1-1, with D unresolved. Germline values: CDR1 LNHDA, CDR2 SQIVND (reference sequence). This CDR3 has 13 residues. Trimming pared 3 bases from V and 0 bases from J, leaving 5 bases between. The CDR3 protein is CASSIRLNTEAFF. The CDR3, as DNA: TGTGCCAGTAGTATTCGGTTGAACACTGAAGCTTTCTTT.

This clonotype was picked up a small number of times. The V and J genes are TRBV19 and TRBJ1-1, with D maybe TRBD1 (6 bases). This CDR3 region has 12 residues. Germline V gene lookup returns CDR1 LNHDA and CDR2 SQIVND (reference sequence). The ends were cut back, 6 bases at V and 4 bases at J, with 9 bases in the middle. CDR3 coding DNA: TGTGCCAGTAGCCACAGGGTCACTGAAGCTTTCTTT. It codes for CASSHRVTEAFF.

This clonotype was seen a handful of times. The chain links TRBV29-1 to TRBJ2-2, with D unclear. The CDR3 contains 14 residues. V lost 3 bases, J lost 0 bases, and 8 bases lay in between. CDR1 SQVTM and CDR2 ANQGSEA come from the germline V gene. In DNA form, the CDR3 reads TGCAGCGTTGAGGGCCTCTCGAACACCGGGGAGCTGTTTTTT. Protein sequence: CSVEGLSNTGELFF.

This clonotype was seen repeatedly, ten times or more. This chain connects TRBV7-9 to TRBJ2-1; 11 bases are shared with TRBD2. J was trimmed by 5 bases and V by 10 bases; bases with no gene match: 10. Germline V gives CDR1 SEHNR, CDR2 FQNEAQ (reference sequence). The CDR3 loop spans 15 amino acids. In DNA, the CDR3 is TGTGCCACTCTCTGGGGACTAGCGGCGGACAATGAGCAGTTCTTC. Its protein is CATLWGLAADNEQFF.

The rearrangement uses TRBV6-2 or TRBV6-3 and TRBJ2-5; D unresolved. The CDR3 runs to 17 residues. Trimming pared 8 bases from V and 4 bases from J, leaving 26 bases between. Per the germline V gene, CDR1 is MNHEY and CDR2 is SVGEGT. CDR3 nucleotides: TGTGCCAGCTCTAACGAACTCGATTTGGCAGGTGGAGAGACCCAGTACTTC. Protein sequence: CASSNELDLAGGETQYF.

The chain is built from TRBV5-1 and TRBJ2-7; unclear D gene. Germline V gene lookup returns CDR1 SGHRS and CDR2 YFSETQ. The CDR3 has 17 residues. Deletions cut 4 bases from V and 0 bases from J, with 20 bases between. CDR3 in DNA: TGCGCCAGCAGCCTCCCATTAGAAGCCGTGAGCTCCTACGAGCAGTACTTC. It translates to CASSLPLEAVSSYEQYF.

This clonotype was observed a few times. The chain recombines TRBV7-9 with TRBJ1-5; perhaps TRBD1 as D (6 bases). Germline loops: CDR1 SEHNR, CDR2 FQNEAQ (reference sequence). There are 13 residues in the CDR3. V was clipped by 6 bases and J by 9 bases, with 15 bases between them. CDR3 bases: TGTGCCAGCAGTTCGGACAGCCTAGGGCCCCAGCATTTT. It is translated as CASSSDSLGPQHF.

This clonotype was detected many times. This sequence joins TRBV4-1 and TRBJ2-5; TRBD2 is a possible D gene (6 bases). The germline CDR1 and CDR2 sequences are MGHRA and YSYEKL. The CDR3 consists of 14 residues. V lost 0 bases, J lost 4 bases, and 9 bases lay in between. The CDR3 DNA is TGCGCCAGCAGCCAAGATGTCGGGGGAGAGACCCAGTACTTC. Its translation: CASSQDVGGETQYF.

This chain links TRBV2 with TRBJ1-4; D is unclear. The CDR3 covers 15 residues. V was trimmed by 1 base and J by 0 bases, leaving 6 bases between them. Germline V gene sequence: CDR1 SNHLY, CDR2 FYNNEI. CDR3 protein: CASSEGQATNEKLFF. DNA of the CDR3: TGTGCCAGCAGTGAAGGGCAGGCAACTAATGAAAAACTGTTTTTT.

This clonotype was seen more than once but under ten times. The chain links TRBV14 to TRBJ1-4; D might be TRBD1 (5 bases). Germline CDR1 SGHDN, CDR2 FVKESK. CDR3 length equals 13 residues. Trimming pared 1 base from V and 13 bases from J, leaving 13 bases between. The CDR3 DNA is TGTGCCAGCAGCCAAGGGAGGAAGGGGATACTGTTTTTT. It codes for CASSQGRKGILFF.

This clonotype occurred many times. The chain employs TRBV7-6 and TRBJ1-1, with TRBD1 as a possible D gene (6 bases). The CDR3 sequence is 13 residues long. Germline assignment: CDR1 SGHVS and CDR2 FNYEAQ. Trimming cost V 3 bases and J 4 bases, with 9 bases left between them. CDR3 residues: CASSLGGATEAFF. DNA of the CDR3: TGTGCCAGCAGCTTGGGGGGGGCCACTGAAGCTTTCTTT. The full variable domain, in which reference TRBV7-6 and TRBJ1-1 provide the parts outside the CDR3, is GAGVSQSPRYKVTKRGQDVALRCDPISGHVSLYWYRQALGQGPEFLTYFNYEAQQDKSGLPNDRFSAERPEGSISTLTIQRTEQRDSAMYRCASSLGGATEAFFGQGTRLTVV.

The chain links TRBV6-2 or TRBV6-3 to TRBJ2-3; D remains unclear. CDR1 and CDR2 (germline): MNHEY, SVGEGT. The germline V and J ends were trimmed by 8 bases and 5 bases, with 14 bases remaining between them. The CDR3 has 13 amino acids. CDR3 protein: CASLGLRVDTQYF. The CDR3 DNA sequence: TGTGCCAGCCTAGGCCTTCGGGTAGATACGCAGTATTTT.

The CDR3 nucleotides read TGCAGCGCCCCAGACTACCCCCTAGGAAGTGGGAATGAGCAGTTCTTC. Translation gives CSAPDYPLGSGNEQFF. V is TRBV29-1 and J is TRBJ2-1; TRBD2 is a possible D gene (5 bases). From germline, CDR1 is SQVTM and CDR2 ANQGSEA. Trimming pared 7 bases from V and 7 bases from J, leaving 26 bases between. This CDR3 contains 16 residues.

The J gene is TRBJ2-3, the V gene TRBV6-2 or TRBV6-3, with no clear D. The CDR3 is 15 amino acids. Germline V CDR1 and CDR2: MNHEY, SVGEGT. Trimming left V 6 bases short and J 1 base short, with 14 bases between. In DNA, the CDR3 is TGTGCCAGCAGGGGCGTTGGAGTTGGCACAGATACGCAGTATTTT. Encoded protein: CASRGVGVGTDTQYF.

This clonotype has a handful of counts. The chain has TRBV5-1 and TRBJ1-1; a weak D match, TRBD1 (6 bases). The V gene lost 4 bases and the J gene lost 0 bases, with 7 bases spanning the gap. The CDR3 runs 13 residues. Germline V gene lookup returns CDR1 SGHRS and CDR2 YFSETQ. For the CDR3, the DNA is TGCGCCAGCAGCCGGGACATGAACACTGAAGCTTTCTTT. It yields the protein CASSRDMNTEAFF.

The V gene is TRBV25-1, the J gene TRBJ2-7; D gene unclear. The ends were cut back, 5 bases at V and 5 bases at J, with 13 bases in the middle. Germline V gene sequence: CDR1 MGHDK, CDR2 SYGVNS. CDR3 length equals 13 residues. The CDR3 reads CASSLGFIDEQYF. The CDR3 region has the DNA TGTGCCAGCAGTTTAGGGTTTATTGACGAGCAGTACTTC.

The gene calls are TRBV20-1 and TRBJ1-1; TRBD1 might be the D (5 bases). The germline V gene has CDR1 DFQATT and CDR2 SNEGSKA (reference sequence). Between the trimmed V and J ends, which lost 5 bases and 6 bases, there was a span of 19 bases. This CDR3 has 14 residues. CDR3 DNA: TGCAGTGCTGAGGGGTTAAGGTCAGAATCTGAAGCTTTCTTT. This codes for CSAEGLRSESEAFF.

This clonotype has more than one count but fewer than ten. This chain joins TRBV7-9 and TRBJ1-5, with D perhaps TRBD1 (5 bases). The V gene's germline CDR1 is SEHNR and CDR2 FQNEAQ (reference sequence). With 3 bases removed from V and 5 bases from J, the gap between germline ends came to 14 bases. The CDR3 contains 15 residues. CDR3 sequence (DNA): TGTGCCAGCAGCTTTGAACAGGAGGATGATCAGCCCCAGCATTTT. Its translation is CASSFEQEDDQPQHF.

The chain links TRBV27 to TRBJ2-1, with D possibly called TRBD1 or TRBD2 (6 bases each). CDR1 is MNHEY and CDR2 is SMNVEV in the germline V gene (reference sequence). The V and J ends lost 6 bases and 7 bases respectively, with 16 bases between them. The CDR3 extends over 14 amino acids. CDR3 loop: CASRFGGRENEQFF. The CDR3 bases are TGTGCCAGCAGGTTCGGGGGCAGGGAAAATGAGCAGTTCTTC.

The chain couples TRBV7-9 to TRBJ2-7, with D perhaps TRBD1 (6 bases). The germline CDR1 and CDR2 sequences are SEHNR and FQNEAQ (reference sequence). This CDR3 is 13 amino acids long. The V end lost 1 base, the J end lost 5 bases, and 9 bases lay between the germline ends. CDR3 protein: CASSLGRGNEQYF. The CDR3 DNA reads TGTGCCAGCAGCTTAGGCAGGGGTAACGAGCAGTACTTC.

The rearrangement uses TRBV19 and TRBJ1-5, with D possibly matching TRBD1 (6 bases). Germline V gives CDR1 LNHDA, CDR2 SQIVND (reference sequence). The V gene lost 5 bases and the J gene lost 2 bases, with 19 bases spanning the gap. The CDR3 totals 17 residues. In DNA form, the CDR3 reads TGTGCCAGTAGTTGGGCAGGGGTAGGTTTGGGCAATCAGCCCCAGCATTTT. It encodes CASSWAGVGLGNQPQHF. Combining the CDR3 with reference TRBV19 and TRBJ1-5 gives the whole variable domain DGGITQSPKYLFRKEGQNVTLSCEQNLNHDAMYWYRQDPGQGLRLIYYSQIVNDFQKGDIAEGYSVSREKKESFPLTVTSAQKNPTAFYLCASSWAGVGLGNQPQHFGDGTRLSIL.

This clonotype appeared a few times. The genes are TRBV6-2 or TRBV6-3 and TRBJ2-7; D is uncertain. The CDR3 length is 14 residues. Per germline, CDR1 MNHEY and CDR2 SVGEGT. Trimming removed 6 bases at V and 0 bases at J, with 12 bases between. CDR3 amino acids: CASRPHGSSYEQYV. CDR3 DNA sequence: TGTGCCAGCAGGCCACACGGGTCCTCCTACGAGCAGTACGTC.

The gene calls are TRBV7-4 and TRBJ2-6, with 7 bases fitting TRBD1. The CDR3 runs 17 residues. Unmatched junction bases numbered 7, after V lost 5 bases and J lost 0 bases. The germline V gene has CDR1 SGHVT and CDR2 SQSDAQ. The CDR3 reads CASSRPRQGSGANVLTF. For the CDR3, the DNA is TGTGCCAGCAGCCGACCCCGACAGGGCTCTGGGGCCAACGTCCTGACTTTC.

This clonotype was detected only a few times. The chain carries TRBV6-6 and TRBJ2-2; tentative D call: TRBD2 (5 bases). V gave up 6 bases and J gave up 1 base, with 21 bases separating them. Germline V gives CDR1 MNHNY, CDR2 SVGAGI (reference sequence). The CDR3 extends over 18 amino acids. The CDR3 loop reads CASRSTIPRGRNTGELFF. The CDR3, as DNA: TGTGCCAGCAGAAGTACTATACCCCGAGGGAGGAACACCGGGGAGCTGTTTTTT.